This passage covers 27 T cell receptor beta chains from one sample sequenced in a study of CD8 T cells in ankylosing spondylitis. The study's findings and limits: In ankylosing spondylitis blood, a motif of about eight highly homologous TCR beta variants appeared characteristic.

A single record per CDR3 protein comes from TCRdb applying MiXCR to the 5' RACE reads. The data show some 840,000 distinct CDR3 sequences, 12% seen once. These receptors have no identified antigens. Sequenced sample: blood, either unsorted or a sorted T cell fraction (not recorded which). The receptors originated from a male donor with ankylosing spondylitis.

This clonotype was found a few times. The CDR3 DNA is TGTGCCAGCAGCCCGGTACTAGCGGGGGGCAATGAGCAGTTCTTC. Protein: CASSPVLAGGNEQFF. The chain is built from TRBV4-2 and TRBJ2-1, with TRBD2 identical over 12 bases. Losses at the gene ends were 4 bases for V and 6 bases for J; bases not matched to a gene: 4. The V gene's germline CDR1 is LGHNA and CDR2 YNFKEQ. The CDR3 runs to 15 residues.

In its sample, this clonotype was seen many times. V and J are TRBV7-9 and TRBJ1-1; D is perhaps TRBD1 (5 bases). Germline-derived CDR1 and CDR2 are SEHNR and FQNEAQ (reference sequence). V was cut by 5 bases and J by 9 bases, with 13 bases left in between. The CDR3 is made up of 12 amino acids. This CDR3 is CASSPRDLKAFF. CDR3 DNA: TGTGCCAGCAGCCCTCGGGACCTTAAAGCTTTCTTT.

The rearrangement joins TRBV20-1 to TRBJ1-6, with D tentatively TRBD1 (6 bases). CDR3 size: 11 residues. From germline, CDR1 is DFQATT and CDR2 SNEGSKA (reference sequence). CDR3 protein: CSGEIQGPLHF. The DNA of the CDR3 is TGCAGCGGAGAGATACAGGGACCCCTCCACTTT.

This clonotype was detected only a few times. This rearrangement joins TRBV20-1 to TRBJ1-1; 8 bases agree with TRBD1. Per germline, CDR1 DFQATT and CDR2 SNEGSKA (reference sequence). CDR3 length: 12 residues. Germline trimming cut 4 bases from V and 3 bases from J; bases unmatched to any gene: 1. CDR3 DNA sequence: TGCAGTGCTACAGGGGGCGACACTGAAGCTTTCTTT. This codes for CSATGGDTEAFF.

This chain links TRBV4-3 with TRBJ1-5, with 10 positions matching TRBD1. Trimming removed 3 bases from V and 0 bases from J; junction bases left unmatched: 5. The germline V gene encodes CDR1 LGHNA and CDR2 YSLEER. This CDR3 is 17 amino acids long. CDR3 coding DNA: TGCGCCAGCAGCCAGGGGACAGGGGTCCTTAGCAATCAGCCCCAGCATTTT. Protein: CASSQGTGVLSNQPQHF.

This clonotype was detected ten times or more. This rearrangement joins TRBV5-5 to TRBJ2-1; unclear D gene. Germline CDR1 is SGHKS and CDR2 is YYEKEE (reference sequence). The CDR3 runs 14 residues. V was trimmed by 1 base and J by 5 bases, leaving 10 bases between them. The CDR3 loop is CASSLRSLNNEQFF. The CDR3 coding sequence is TGTGCCAGCAGCTTGAGGTCTCTCAACAATGAGCAGTTCTTC. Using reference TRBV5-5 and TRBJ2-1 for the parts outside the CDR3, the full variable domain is DAGVTQSPTHLIKTRGQQVTLRCSPISGHKSVSWYQQVLGQGPQFIFQYYEKEERGRGNFPDRFSARQFPNYSSELNVNALLLGDSALYLCASSLRSLNNEQFFGPGTRLTVL.

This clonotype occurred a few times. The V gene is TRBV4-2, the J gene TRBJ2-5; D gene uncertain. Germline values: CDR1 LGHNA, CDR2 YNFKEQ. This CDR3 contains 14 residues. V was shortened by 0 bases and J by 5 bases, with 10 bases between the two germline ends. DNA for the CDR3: TGTGCCAGCAGCCAAGATCAGGTCGGGGAGACCCAGTACTTC. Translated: CASSQDQVGETQYF.

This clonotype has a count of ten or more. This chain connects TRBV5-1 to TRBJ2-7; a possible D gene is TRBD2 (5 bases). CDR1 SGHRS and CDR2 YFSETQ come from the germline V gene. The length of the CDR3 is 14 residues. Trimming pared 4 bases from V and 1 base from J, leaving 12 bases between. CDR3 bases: TGCGCCAGCAGCCTAGGACTGAAATCCTACGAGCAGTACTTC. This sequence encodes CASSLGLKSYEQYF.

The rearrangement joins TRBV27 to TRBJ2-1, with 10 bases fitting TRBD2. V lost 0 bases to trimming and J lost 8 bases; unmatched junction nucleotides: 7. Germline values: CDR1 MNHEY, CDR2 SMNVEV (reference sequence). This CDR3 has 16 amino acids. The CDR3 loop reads CASSLSPLAGVHEQFF. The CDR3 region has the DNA TGTGCCAGCAGTTTATCCCCTCTAGCGGGAGTCCATGAGCAGTTCTTC.

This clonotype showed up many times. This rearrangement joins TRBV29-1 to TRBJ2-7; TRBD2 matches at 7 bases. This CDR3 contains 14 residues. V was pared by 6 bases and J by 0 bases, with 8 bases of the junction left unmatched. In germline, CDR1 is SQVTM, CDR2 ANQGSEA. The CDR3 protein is CSVGGEEISYEQYF. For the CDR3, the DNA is TGCAGCGTGGGGGGGGAGGAGATCTCCTACGAGCAGTACTTC.

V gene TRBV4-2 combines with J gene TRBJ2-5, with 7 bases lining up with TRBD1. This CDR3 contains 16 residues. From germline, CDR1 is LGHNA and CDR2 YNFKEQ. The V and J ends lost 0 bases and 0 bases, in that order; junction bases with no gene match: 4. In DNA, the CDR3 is TGTGCCAGCAGCCAAGAGTTACAGGGGTACCAAGAGACCCAGTACTTC. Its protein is CASSQELQGYQETQYF.

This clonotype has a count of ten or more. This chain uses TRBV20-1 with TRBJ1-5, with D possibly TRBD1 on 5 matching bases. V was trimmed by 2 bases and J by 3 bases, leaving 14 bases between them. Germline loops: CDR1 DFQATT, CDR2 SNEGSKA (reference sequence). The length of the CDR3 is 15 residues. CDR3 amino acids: CSARTPGVPNQPQHF. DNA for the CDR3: TGCAGTGCTAGAACCCCGGGGGTCCCCAATCAGCCCCAGCATTTT.

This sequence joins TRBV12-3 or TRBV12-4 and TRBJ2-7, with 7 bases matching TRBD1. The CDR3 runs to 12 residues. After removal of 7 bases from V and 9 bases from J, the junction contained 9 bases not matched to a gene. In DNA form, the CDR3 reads TGTGCCAGCACCTCTGGCCGGACAGGGCAGTACTTC. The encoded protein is CASTSGRTGQYF.

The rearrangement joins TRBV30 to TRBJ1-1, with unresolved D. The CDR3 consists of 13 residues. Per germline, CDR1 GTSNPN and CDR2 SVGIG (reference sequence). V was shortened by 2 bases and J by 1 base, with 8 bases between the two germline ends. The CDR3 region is CAWSHQENTEAFF. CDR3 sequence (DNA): TGTGCCTGGAGTCACCAGGAGAACACTGAAGCTTTCTTT. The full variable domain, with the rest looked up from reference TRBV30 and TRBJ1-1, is SQTIHQWPATLVQPVGSPLSLECTVEGTSNPNLYWYRQAAGRGLQLLFYSVGIGQISSEVPQNLSASRPQDRQFILSSKKLLLSDSGFYLCAWSHQENTEAFFGQGTRLTVV.

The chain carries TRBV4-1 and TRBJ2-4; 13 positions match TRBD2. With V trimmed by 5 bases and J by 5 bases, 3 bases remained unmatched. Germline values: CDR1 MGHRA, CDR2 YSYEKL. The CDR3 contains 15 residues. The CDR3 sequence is CASSRGLAGENIQYF. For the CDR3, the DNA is TGCGCCAGCAGCAGAGGACTAGCGGGGGAAAACATTCAGTACTTC.

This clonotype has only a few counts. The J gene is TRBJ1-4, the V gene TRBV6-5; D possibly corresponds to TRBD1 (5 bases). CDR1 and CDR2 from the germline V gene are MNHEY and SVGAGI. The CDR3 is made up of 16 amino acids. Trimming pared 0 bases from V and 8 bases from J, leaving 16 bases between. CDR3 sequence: CASSYSILGEGEKLFF. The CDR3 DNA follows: TGTGCCAGCAGTTACTCTATTCTTGGGGAGGGGGAAAAACTGTTTTTT.

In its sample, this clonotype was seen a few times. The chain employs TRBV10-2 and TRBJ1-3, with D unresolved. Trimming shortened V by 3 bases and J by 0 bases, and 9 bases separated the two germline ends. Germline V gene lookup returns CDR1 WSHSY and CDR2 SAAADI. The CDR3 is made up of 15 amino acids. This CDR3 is CASSEAGDSGNTIYF. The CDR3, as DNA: TGCGCCAGCAGTGAAGCAGGAGACTCTGGAAACACCATATATTTT.

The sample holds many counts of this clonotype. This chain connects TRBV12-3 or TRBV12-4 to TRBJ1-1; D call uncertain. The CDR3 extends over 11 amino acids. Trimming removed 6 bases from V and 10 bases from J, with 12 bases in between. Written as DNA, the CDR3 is TGTGCCAGCAGACCTTCAACCTCAGCTTTCTTT. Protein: CASRPSTSAFF.

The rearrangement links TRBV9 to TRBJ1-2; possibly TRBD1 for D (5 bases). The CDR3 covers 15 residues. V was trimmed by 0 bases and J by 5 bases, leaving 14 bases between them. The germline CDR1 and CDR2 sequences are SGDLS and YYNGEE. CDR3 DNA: TGTGCCAGCAGCGTAGGATACTTCAGGGCATATGGCTACACCTTC. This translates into CASSVGYFRAYGYTF.

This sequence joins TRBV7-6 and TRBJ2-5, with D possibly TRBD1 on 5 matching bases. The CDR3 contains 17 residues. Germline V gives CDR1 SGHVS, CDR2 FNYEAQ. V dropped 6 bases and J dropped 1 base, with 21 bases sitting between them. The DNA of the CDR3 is TGTGCCAGCAGTCCAGGGCCGCCGTTAAGGGTCCAAGAGACCCAGTACTTC. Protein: CASSPGPPLRVQETQYF.

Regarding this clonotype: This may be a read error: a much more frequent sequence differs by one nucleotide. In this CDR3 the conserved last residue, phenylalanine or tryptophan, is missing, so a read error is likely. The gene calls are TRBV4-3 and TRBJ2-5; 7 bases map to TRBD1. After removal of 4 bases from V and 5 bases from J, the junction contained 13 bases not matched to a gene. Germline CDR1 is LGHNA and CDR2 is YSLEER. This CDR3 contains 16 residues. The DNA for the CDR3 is TGCGCCAGCAGCCGACAAAACAGGGGAATAGGGGAGACCCAGTACTAC. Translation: CASSRQNRGIGETQYY.

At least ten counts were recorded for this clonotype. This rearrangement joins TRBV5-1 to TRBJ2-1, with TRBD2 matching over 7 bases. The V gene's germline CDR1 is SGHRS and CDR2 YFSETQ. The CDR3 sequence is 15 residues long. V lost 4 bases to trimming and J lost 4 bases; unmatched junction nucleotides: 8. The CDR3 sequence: CASSPEVGGYNEQFF. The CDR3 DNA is TGCGCCAGCAGCCCTGAGGTGGGAGGGTACAATGAGCAGTTCTTC.

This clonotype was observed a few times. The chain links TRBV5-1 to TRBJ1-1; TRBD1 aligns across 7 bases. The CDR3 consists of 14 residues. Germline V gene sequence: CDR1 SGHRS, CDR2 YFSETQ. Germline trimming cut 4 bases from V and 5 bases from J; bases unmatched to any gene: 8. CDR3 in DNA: TGCGCCAGCAGCCAGACAGGGAGCTCGACTGAAGCTTTCTTT. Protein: CASSQTGSSTEAFF. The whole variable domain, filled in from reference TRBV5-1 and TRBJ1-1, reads KAGVTQTPRYLIKTRGQQVTLSCSPISGHRSVSWYQQTPGQGLQFLFEYFSETQRNKGNFPGRFSGRQFSNSRSEMNVSTLELGDSALYLCASSQTGSSTEAFFGQGTRLTVV.

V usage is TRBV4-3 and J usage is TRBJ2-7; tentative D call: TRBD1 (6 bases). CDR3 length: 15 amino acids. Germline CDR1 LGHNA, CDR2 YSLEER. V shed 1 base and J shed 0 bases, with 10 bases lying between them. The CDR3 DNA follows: TGCGCCAGCAGCCAAGTTAAGGGGGACTCCTACGAGCAGTACTTC. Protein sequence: CASSQVKGDSYEQYF.

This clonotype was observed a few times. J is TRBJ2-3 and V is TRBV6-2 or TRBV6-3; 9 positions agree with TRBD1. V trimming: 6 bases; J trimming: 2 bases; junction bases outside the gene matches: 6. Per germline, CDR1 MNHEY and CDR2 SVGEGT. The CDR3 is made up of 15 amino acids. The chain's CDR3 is CASSLRDRATDTQYF. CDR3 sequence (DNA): TGTGCCAGCAGCCTTCGGGACAGGGCCACAGATACGCAGTATTTT.

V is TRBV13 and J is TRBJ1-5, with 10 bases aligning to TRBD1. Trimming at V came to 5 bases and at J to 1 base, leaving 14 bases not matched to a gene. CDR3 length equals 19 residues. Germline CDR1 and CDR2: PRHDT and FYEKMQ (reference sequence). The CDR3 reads CASSRRDRGLFGSNQPQHF. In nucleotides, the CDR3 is TGTGCCAGCAGCCGCCGGGACAGGGGACTTTTTGGGAGCAATCAGCCCCAGCATTTT.

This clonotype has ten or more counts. CDR3 coding DNA: TGCGCCAGCAGTTTACGCGGGAGTAATGAGCAGTTCTTC. Amino acid sequence: CASSLRGSNEQFF. This sequence joins TRBV5-1 and TRBJ2-1, with 7 positions matching TRBD2. The V and J ends lost 5 bases and 7 bases, in that order; junction bases with no gene match: 6. This CDR3 is built from 13 residues. In germline, CDR1 is SGHRS, CDR2 YFSETQ.